This entry concerns a single T cell receptor (beta chain). Assay used: immunoSEQ multiplex PCR; TCRdb lists only in-frame clones, some missing. The sample has 350,000 or so clones; roughly 90% are singletons. V dropped 3 bases and J dropped 0 bases, with 12 bases sitting between them. Germline CDR1 is DFQATT and CDR2 is SNEGSKA (reference sequence). The CDR3 covers 14 residues. Membership in each cohort depended on participant-reported clinical history. This sample was included in a study of blood T cell repertoires in COVID-19. Study summary: Sources were T cells, B-cell-depleted T cells, or PBMCs; the material itself was cDNA or gDNA.

Sequencing used PBMCs or T cells enriched from blood (not recorded which). The TCR comes from a woman aged 30 to 39 who had been exposed to COVID-19. The rearrangement joins TRBV20-1 to TRBJ2-7; the D gene is possibly TRBD2 (6 bases). CDR3 sequence (DNA): TGCAGTGCTAGTTTCCCCGGGAGCTCCTACGAGCAGTACTTC. This encodes CSASFPGSSYEQYF.